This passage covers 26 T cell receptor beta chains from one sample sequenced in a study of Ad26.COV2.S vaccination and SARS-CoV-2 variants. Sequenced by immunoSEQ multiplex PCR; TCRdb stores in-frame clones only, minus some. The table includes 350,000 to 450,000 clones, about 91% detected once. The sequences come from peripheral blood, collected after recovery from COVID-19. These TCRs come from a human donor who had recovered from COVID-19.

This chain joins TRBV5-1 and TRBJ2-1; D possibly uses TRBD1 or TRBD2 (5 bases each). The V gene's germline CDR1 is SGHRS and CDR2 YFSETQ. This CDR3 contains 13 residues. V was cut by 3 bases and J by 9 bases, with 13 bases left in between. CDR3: CASSWGSGFEQFF. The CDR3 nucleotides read TGCGCCAGCAGCTGGGGGTCGGGGTTTGAGCAGTTCTTC.

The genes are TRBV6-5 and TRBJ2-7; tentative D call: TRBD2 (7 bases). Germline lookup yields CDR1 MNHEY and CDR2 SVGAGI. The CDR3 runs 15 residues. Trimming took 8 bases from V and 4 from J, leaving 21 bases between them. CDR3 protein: CASDPRGGGSYEQYF. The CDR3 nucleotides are TGTGCCAGCGACCCTAGGGGGGGAGGGTCGTACGAGCAGTACTTC.

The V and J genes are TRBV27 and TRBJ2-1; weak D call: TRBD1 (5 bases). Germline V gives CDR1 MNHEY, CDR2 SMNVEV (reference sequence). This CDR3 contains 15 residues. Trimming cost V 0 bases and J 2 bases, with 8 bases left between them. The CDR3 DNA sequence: TGTGCCAGCAGTTTATCAGGACACCCCTACAATGAGCAGTTCTTC. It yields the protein CASSLSGHPYNEQFF.

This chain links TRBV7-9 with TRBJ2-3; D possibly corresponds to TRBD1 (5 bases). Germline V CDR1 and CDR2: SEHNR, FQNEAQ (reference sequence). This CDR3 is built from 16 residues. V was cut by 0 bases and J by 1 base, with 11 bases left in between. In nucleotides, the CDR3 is TGTGCCAGCAGCTTAGCGTTGAGACAGCGCACAGATACGCAGTATTTT. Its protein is CASSLALRQRTDTQYF.

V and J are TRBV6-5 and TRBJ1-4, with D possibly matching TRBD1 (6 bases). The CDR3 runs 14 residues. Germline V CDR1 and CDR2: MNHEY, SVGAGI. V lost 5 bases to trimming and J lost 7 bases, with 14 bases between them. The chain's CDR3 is CASSPGQHGEKLFF. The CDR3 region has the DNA TGTGCCAGCAGTCCTGGACAGCACGGTGAAAAACTGTTTTTT.

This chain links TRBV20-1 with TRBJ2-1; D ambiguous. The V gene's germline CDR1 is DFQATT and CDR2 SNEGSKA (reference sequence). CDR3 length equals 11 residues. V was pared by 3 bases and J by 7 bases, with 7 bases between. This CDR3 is CSARGSNEQFF. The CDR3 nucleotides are TGCAGTGCTAGGGGTAGTAATGAGCAGTTCTTC.

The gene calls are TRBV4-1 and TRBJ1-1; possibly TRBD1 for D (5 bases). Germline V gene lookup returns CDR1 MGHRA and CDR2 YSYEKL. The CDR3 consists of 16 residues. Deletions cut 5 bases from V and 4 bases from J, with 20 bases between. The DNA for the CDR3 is TGCGCCAGCAGCGGGCGGGGGAATAAACGTGGCACTGAAGCTTTCTTT. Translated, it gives CASSGRGNKRGTEAFF.

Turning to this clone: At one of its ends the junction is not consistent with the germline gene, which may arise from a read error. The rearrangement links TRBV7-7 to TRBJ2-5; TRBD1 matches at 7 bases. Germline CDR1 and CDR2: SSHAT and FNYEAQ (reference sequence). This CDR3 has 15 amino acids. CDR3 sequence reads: CASSYSGGPQETQYF. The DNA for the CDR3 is TGTGCTAGCAGCTACTCAGGGGGACCCCAAGAGACCCAGTACTTC.

CDR3 in amino acids: CASSQVAGDSGNTIYF. Here the CDR3 DNA reads TGTGCCAGCAGCCAAGTTGCGGGAGACTCTGGAAACACCATATATTTT. The chain combines TRBV4-2 with TRBJ1-3, with D hard to call. There are 16 residues in the CDR3. The V end lost 1 base, the J end lost 0 bases, and 10 bases lay between the germline ends. Germline CDR1 is LGHNA and CDR2 is YNFKEQ.

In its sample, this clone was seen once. The CDR3 coding sequence is TGTGCCACCTCAATAGGTGCTGGGGCCAACGTCCTGACTTTC. This codes for CATSIGAGANVLTF. The chain carries TRBV19 and TRBJ2-6; D unresolved. The V and J ends lost 10 bases and 2 bases respectively, with 12 bases between them. The CDR3 contains 14 residues. Germline CDR1 and CDR2: LNHDA and SQIVND (reference sequence).

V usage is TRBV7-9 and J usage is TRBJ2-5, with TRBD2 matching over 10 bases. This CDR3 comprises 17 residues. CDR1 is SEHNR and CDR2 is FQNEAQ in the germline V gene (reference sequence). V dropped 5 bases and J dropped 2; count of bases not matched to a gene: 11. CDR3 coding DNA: TGTGCCAGCAGCCCGGGGGGGCTAGCGGGGGTTCAAGAGACCCAGTACTTC. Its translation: CASSPGGLAGVQETQYF.

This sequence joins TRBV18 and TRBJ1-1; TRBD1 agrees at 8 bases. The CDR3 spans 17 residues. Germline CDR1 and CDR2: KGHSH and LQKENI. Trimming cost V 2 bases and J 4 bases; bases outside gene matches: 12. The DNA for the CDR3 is TGTGCCAGCTCACCAGCACCGGACAGGGTGTTCGGCACTGAAGCTTTCTTT. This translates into CASSPAPDRVFGTEAFF.

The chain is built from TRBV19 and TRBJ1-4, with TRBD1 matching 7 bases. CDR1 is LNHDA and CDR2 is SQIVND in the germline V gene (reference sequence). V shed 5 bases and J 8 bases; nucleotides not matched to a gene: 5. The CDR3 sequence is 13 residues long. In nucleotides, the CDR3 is TGTGCCAGTAGTCAGGGGGTCGGGGAAAAACTGTTTTTT. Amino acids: CASSQGVGEKLFF.

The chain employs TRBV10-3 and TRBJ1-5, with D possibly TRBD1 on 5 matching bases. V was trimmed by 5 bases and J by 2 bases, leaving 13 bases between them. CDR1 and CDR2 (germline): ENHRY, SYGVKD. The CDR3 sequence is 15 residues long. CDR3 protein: CAISQGGSGNQPQHF. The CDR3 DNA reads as TGTGCCATCAGTCAGGGAGGTTCGGGCAATCAGCCCCAGCATTTT.

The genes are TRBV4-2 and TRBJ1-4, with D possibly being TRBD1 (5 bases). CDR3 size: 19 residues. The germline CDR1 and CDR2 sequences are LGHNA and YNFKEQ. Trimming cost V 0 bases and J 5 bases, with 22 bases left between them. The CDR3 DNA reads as TGTGCCAGCAGCCAAGACCTGATTCCCCCGGGACTGGTGAATGAAAAACTGTTTTTT. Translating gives CASSQDLIPPGLVNEKLFF.

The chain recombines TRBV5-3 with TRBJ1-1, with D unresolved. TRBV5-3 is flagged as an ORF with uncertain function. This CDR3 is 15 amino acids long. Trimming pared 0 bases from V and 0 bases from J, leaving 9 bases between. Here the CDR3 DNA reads TGTGCCAGAAGCTTGGTTGCCTTAATGAACACTGAAGCTTTCTTT. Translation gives CARSLVALMNTEAFF.

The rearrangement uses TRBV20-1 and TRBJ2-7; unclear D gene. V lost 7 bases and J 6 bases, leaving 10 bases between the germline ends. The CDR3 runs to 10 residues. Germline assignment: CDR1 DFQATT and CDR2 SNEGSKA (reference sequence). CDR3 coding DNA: TGCAGTGTTAAGAGAGGCGAGCAGTACTTC. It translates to CSVKRGEQYF.

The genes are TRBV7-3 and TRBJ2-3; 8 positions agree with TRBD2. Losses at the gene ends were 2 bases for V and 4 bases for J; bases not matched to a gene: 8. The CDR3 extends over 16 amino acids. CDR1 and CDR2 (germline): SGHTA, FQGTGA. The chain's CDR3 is CASSLHGGAGSDTQYF. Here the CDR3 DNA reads TGTGCCAGCAGCTTACACGGGGGGGCTGGGTCAGATACGCAGTATTTT.

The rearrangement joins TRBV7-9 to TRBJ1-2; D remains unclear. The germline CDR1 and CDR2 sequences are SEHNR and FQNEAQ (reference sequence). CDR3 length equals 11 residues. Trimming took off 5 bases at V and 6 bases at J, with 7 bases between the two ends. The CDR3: CASSAKDGYTF. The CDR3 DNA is TGTGCCAGCAGCGCCAAGGATGGCTACACCTTC.

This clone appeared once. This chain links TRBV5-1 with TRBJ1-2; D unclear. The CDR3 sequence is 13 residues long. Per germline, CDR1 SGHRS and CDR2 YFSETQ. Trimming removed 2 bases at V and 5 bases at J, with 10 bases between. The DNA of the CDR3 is TGCGCCAGCAGCTTTGCAGAAACGTATGGCTACACCTTC. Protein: CASSFAETYGYTF.

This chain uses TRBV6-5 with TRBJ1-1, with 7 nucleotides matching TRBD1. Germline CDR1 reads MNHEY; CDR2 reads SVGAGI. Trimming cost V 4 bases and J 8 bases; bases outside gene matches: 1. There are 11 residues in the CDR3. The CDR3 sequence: CASSSDREAFF. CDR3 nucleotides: TGTGCCAGCAGTTCGGACAGGGAAGCTTTCTTT.

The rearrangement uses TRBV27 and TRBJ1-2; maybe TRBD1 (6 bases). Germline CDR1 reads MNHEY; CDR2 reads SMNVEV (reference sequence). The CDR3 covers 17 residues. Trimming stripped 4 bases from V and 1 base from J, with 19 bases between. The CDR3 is CASSSGRGSNYNYGYTF. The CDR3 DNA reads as TGTGCCAGCAGTTCAGGCAGGGGTTCAAATTATAACTATGGCTACACCTTC.

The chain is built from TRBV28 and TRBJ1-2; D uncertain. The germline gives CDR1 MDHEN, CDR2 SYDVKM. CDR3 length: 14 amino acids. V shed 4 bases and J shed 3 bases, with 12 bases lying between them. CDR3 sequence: CASSSGNSDYGYTF. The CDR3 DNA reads TGTGCCAGCAGTTCGGGAAATTCGGACTATGGCTACACCTTC.

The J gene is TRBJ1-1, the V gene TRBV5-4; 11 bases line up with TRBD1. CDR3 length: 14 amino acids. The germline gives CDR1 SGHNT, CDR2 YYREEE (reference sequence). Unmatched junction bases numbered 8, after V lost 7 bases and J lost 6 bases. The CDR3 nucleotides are TGTGCCAGCTCTCGGGACAGGGGGTCGGCTGAAGCTTTCTTT. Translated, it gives CASSRDRGSAEAFF. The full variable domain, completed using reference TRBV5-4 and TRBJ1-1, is ETGVTQSPTHLIKTRGQQVTLRCSSQSGHNTVSWYQQALGQGPQFIFQYYREEENGRGNFPPRFSGLQFPNYSSELNVNALELDDSALYLCASSRDRGSAEAFFGQGTRLTVV.

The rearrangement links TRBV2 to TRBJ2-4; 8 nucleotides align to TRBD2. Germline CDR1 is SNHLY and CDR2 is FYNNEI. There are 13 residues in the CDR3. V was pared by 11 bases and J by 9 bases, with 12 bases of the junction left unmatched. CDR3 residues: CAGSPRTSIIQYF. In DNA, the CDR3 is TGTGCCGGTTCCCCCCGGACTAGCATCATTCAGTACTTC. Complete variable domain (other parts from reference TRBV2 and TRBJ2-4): EPEVTQTPSHQVTQMGQEVILRCVPISNHLYFYWYRQILGQKVEFLVSFYNNEISEKSEIFDDQFSVERPDGSNFTLKIRSTKLEDSAMYFCAGSPRTSIIQYFGAGTRLSVL.

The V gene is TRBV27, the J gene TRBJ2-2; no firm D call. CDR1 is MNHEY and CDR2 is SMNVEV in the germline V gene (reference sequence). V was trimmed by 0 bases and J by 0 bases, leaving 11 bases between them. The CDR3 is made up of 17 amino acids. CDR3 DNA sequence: TGTGCCAGCAGTTTATCGGTACCAACCGCGAACACCGGGGAGCTGTTTTTT. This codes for CASSLSVPTANTGELFF.